This T cell receptor (beta chain) was documented in a study of blood T cell repertoires in COVID-19. Across the study: Samples came from the United States, Italy and Spain, spanning acute and convalescent COVID-19. The cDNA or gDNA used as material had been derived from T cells, B-cell-depleted T cells, or PBMCs.

V was trimmed by 4 bases and J by 5 bases, leaving 18 bases between them. The CDR3 sequence is 15 residues long. Germline CDR1 and CDR2: MNHEY and SVGAGI. In the original analysis: Using reference gene primer amplification, nucleated cell counts were estimated. Libraries were prepared by immunoSEQ multiplex PCR; TCRdb keeps only in-frame clonotypes and omits some of them. The V and J calls and clone size come from that table; D and trimming were worked out from the DNA. The sample has approximately 69,000 clones; roughly four fifths are singletons. Input material: peripheral blood. This TCR was sampled from a woman in her seventies with acute or convalescent COVID-19. The gene calls are TRBV6-5 and TRBJ2-7; D perhaps matches TRBD1 (5 bases). CDR3 protein: CASSSPGSYRDEQYF. The CDR3 region has the DNA TGTGCCAGCAGTTCCCCAGGGTCGTATAGGGACGAGCAGTACTTC.